A single sample is the source of the 28 T cell receptor beta chains below, sequenced in a study of glioma-infiltrating T cells after dendritic cell vaccination. Sequencing used immunoSEQ multiplex PCR; TCRdb keeps in-frame clones, though not all of them. The sample holds roughly 87,000 clones; less than 90% are singletons and the top ten take 5.5% to 8%. Time point reported: after dendritic cell vaccination, including at tumor progression/relapse. The sample consisted of blood, taken after dendritic cell vaccination. The receptors shown here come from a human donor with glioblastoma.

The chain has TRBV15 and TRBJ1-1, with D unresolved. The CDR3 runs to 13 residues. Per the germline V gene, CDR1 is LNHNV and CDR2 is YYDKDF (reference sequence). Trimming removed 0 bases at V and 6 bases at J, with 8 bases between. CDR3 protein: CATSRDPDSEAFF. CDR3 DNA: TGTGCCACCAGCAGAGATCCGGACTCTGAAGCTTTCTTT.

V usage is TRBV5-4 and J usage is TRBJ2-7; D unclear. The V end was cut by 2 bases, the J end by 0 bases, with 3 bases between. The CDR3 spans 12 residues. CDR1 is SGHNT, CDR2 YYREEE, per germline (reference sequence). The chain's CDR3 is CASSFNSYEQYF. CDR3 coding DNA: TGTGCCAGCAGCTTCAACTCCTACGAGCAGTACTTC.

J is TRBJ2-5 and V is TRBV19; 16 nucleotides line up with TRBD2. Losses at the gene ends were 5 bases for V and 2 bases for J; bases not matched to a gene: 2. The CDR3 has 16 amino acids. CDR1 is LNHDA, CDR2 SQIVND, per germline (reference sequence). For the CDR3, the DNA is TGTGCCAGTAGTTTGGGACTAGCGGGGGGGCAAGAGACCCAGTACTTC. Protein product: CASSLGLAGGQETQYF. Using reference TRBV19 and TRBJ2-5 for the parts outside the CDR3, the full variable domain is DGGITQSPKYLFRKEGQNVTLSCEQNLNHDAMYWYRQDPGQGLRLIYYSQIVNDFQKGDIAEGYSVSREKKESFPLTVTSAQKNPTAFYLCASSLGLAGGQETQYFGPGTRLLVL.

This sequence joins TRBV11-2 and TRBJ1-2; 12 nucleotides line up with TRBD1. This CDR3 comprises 17 residues. Trimming took 5 bases from V and 2 from J; bases not matched to a gene: 9. Per germline, CDR1 SGHAT and CDR2 FQNNGV. The DNA of the CDR3 is TGTGCCAGCAGCGCGGGGACAGGGGGCTACGAGAACTATGGCTACACCTTC. Encoded protein: CASSAGTGGYENYGYTF.

The chain has TRBV18 and TRBJ1-1, with TRBD1 identical over 10 bases. Germline-derived CDR1 and CDR2 are KGHSH and LQKENI. This CDR3 is built from 15 residues. Trimming took 6 bases from V and 4 from J; bases not matched to a gene: 8. The CDR3 nucleotides read TGTGCCAGCTCCACCACGGGACAGGGGACCACTGAAGCTTTCTTT. Its translation is CASSTTGQGTTEAFF.

This sequence joins TRBV2 and TRBJ1-6; perhaps TRBD1 as D (6 bases). Germline CDR1 reads SNHLY; CDR2 reads FYNNEI. The CDR3 is 15 residues long. V was cut by 4 bases and J by 8 bases, with 15 bases left in between. Written as DNA, the CDR3 is TGTGCCAGCAGTGTAAACAGGGACCATTATTCACCCCTCCACTTT. Its translation: CASSVNRDHYSPLHF. The whole variable domain, filled in from reference TRBV2 and TRBJ1-6, reads EPEVTQTPSHQVTQMGQEVILRCVPISNHLYFYWYRQILGQKVEFLVSFYNNEISEKSEIFDDQFSVERPDGSNFTLKIRSTKLEDSAMYFCASSVNRDHYSPLHFGNGTRLTVT.

The chain links TRBV6-1 to TRBJ2-2; possibly TRBD1 for D (5 bases). Germline CDR1 MNHNS, CDR2 SASEGT. V lost 4 bases and J 3 bases, leaving 9 bases between the germline ends. This CDR3 has 14 amino acids. CDR3 sequence (DNA): TGTGCCAGCAGTGGGCAGGGATACACCGGGGAGCTGTTTTTT. Translating it yields CASSGQGYTGELFF.

A note on this clone: Other DNA sequences in this sample translate to the same CDR3. This chain uses TRBV5-1 with TRBJ2-3; 9 nucleotides align to TRBD2. Trimming removed 0 bases from V and 1 base from J; junction bases left unmatched: 3. This CDR3 is 16 amino acids long. Germline values: CDR1 SGHRS, CDR2 YFSETQ. CDR3 region: CASSLGVAGGTDTQYF. In nucleotides, the CDR3 is TGCGCCAGCAGCTTGGGGGTAGCGGGGGGCACAGATACGCAGTATTTT.

This clone is a singleton in its sample. V usage is TRBV9 and J usage is TRBJ2-7, with 10 bases aligning to TRBD2. J gave up 3 bases and V 4 bases, and 4 bases lay outside the gene matches. The CDR3 sequence is 14 residues long. From germline, CDR1 is SGDLS and CDR2 YYNGEE. This chain's CDR3 is CASSSSSGGYEQYF. In DNA, the CDR3 is TGTGCCAGCAGCAGCTCTAGCGGGGGCTACGAGCAGTACTTC.

The gene calls are TRBV2 and TRBJ1-5; no firm D call. V was cut by 6 bases and J by 4 bases, with 7 bases left in between. The CDR3 is 12 residues long. Per the germline V gene, CDR1 is SNHLY and CDR2 is FYNNEI. CDR3 in amino acids: CASRLTNQPQHF. CDR3 sequence (DNA): TGTGCCAGCAGACTTACTAATCAGCCCCAGCATTTT.

V gene TRBV5-1 combines with J gene TRBJ2-3; 13 bases align to TRBD2. CDR1 is SGHRS and CDR2 is YFSETQ in the germline V gene. The ends lost 2 bases at V and 6 bases at J; junction bases unmatched: 9. This CDR3 comprises 17 residues. CDR3 protein: CASSFRLAGGPPDTQYF. In DNA form, the CDR3 reads TGCGCCAGCAGCTTCCGACTAGCGGGGGGTCCTCCTGATACGCAGTATTTT.

This clone has just a few counts. The chain joins TRBV4-1 to TRBJ1-3; D is undetermined. From germline, CDR1 is MGHRA and CDR2 YSYEKL. The CDR3 totals 16 residues. The ends were cut back, 1 base at V and 0 bases at J, with 10 bases in the middle. The CDR3 reads CASSQGDTDSGNTIYF. The CDR3 DNA sequence: TGCGCCAGCAGCCAAGGAGACACCGACTCTGGAAACACCATATATTTT.

The CDR3 coding sequence is TGCGCCAGCAGCGGCCAGTTCACAGATACGCAGTATTTT. Amino acids: CASSGQFTDTQYF. This chain joins TRBV5-1 and TRBJ2-3; D call uncertain. CDR3 length: 13 residues. Germline assignment: CDR1 SGHRS and CDR2 YFSETQ. Trimming took 4 bases from V and 2 from J, leaving 8 bases between them.

This chain joins TRBV7-9 and TRBJ2-7; TRBD1 aligns across 10 bases. V dropped 5 bases and J dropped 4; count of bases not matched to a gene: 8. Per germline, CDR1 SEHNR and CDR2 FQNEAQ (reference sequence). The CDR3 is made up of 15 amino acids. CDR3: CASSKSGTGVYEQYF. The CDR3 DNA sequence: TGTGCCAGCAGCAAATCCGGGACAGGGGTGTACGAGCAGTACTTC.

In its sample, this clone was seen once. This CDR3 is missing its conserved last phenylalanine or tryptophan, likely due to a read error. This chain connects TRBV19 to TRBJ1-2, with D unclear. The CDR3 covers 16 residues. CDR1 LNHDA and CDR2 SQIVND come from the germline V gene (reference sequence). V was clipped by 6 bases and J by 1 base, with 18 bases between them. CDR3 nucleotides: TGTGCCAGTAGACAACGAGATGGCGGATTTAACTATGGCTACACCCTC. Translation: CASRQRDGGFNYGYTL.

This chain connects TRBV5-1 to TRBJ2-5; 8 nucleotides agree with TRBD2. The DNA end is a closer match to TRBJ2-7, so the J assignment may be wrong. The germline V gene has CDR1 SGHRS and CDR2 YFSETQ. The CDR3 totals 16 residues. The CDR3 coding sequence is TGCGCCAGCAGCTTGGAAGGGACTAGTAAGAGATACGAGCAGTACTTC. It translates to CASSLEGTSKRYEQYF.

In this sample, this clone turned up once. The chain links TRBV2 to TRBJ2-3; D ambiguous. The germline CDR1 and CDR2 sequences are SNHLY and FYNNEI. V lost 6 bases and J lost 0, with 13 bases in between. The CDR3 is 15 residues long. CDR3 amino acids: CASRPDGASTDTQYF. The CDR3 DNA follows: TGTGCCAGCAGACCAGACGGAGCCAGCACAGATACGCAGTATTTT.

The rearrangement joins TRBV4-2 to TRBJ2-5; TRBD2 aligns across 9 bases. The junction had 10 bases not matched to a gene; V was cut back by 4 bases and J by 4 bases. CDR3 size: 16 residues. CDR1 LGHNA and CDR2 YNFKEQ come from the germline V gene. CDR3 sequence: CASSPGDSGGGETQYF. The DNA of the CDR3 is TGTGCCAGCAGCCCGGGGGATAGCGGGGGCGGAGAGACCCAGTACTTC.

The V and J genes are TRBV6-1 and TRBJ1-1; TRBD1 agrees at 9 bases. The length of the CDR3 is 16 residues. CDR1 is MNHNS and CDR2 is SASEGT in the germline V gene. The ends lost 4 bases at V and 6 bases at J; junction bases unmatched: 12. CDR3 sequence: CASSVGTGWRVPEAFF. The DNA for the CDR3 is TGTGCCAGCAGTGTCGGGACAGGGTGGCGGGTGCCTGAAGCTTTCTTT.

Only a few counts were recorded for this clone. V is TRBV11-1 and J is TRBJ1-1; D gene ambiguous. With 3 bases removed from V and 0 bases from J, the gap between germline ends came to 14 bases. Germline lookup yields CDR1 SGHAT and CDR2 FQDESV (reference sequence). This CDR3 comprises 16 residues. CDR3 nucleotide sequence: TGTGCCAGCAGCTTTACGTCCGGTACGGTGAACACTGAAGCTTTCTTT. Residues: CASSFTSGTVNTEAFF.

The chain couples TRBV2 to TRBJ2-7, with 7 bases identical to TRBD1. The CDR3 spans 15 residues. The V and J ends lost 2 bases and 6 bases, in that order; junction bases with no gene match: 10. Germline V lookup: CDR1 SNHLY, CDR2 FYNNEI. CDR3 sequence reads: CASSEIRDRGAEQYF. CDR3 bases: TGTGCCAGCAGTGAAATCCGGGACAGAGGGGCCGAGCAGTACTTC.

V is TRBV29-1 and J is TRBJ1-4; no definite D call. Germline V gene data show CDR1 as SQVTM and CDR2 as ANQGSEA. Deletions cut 7 bases from V and 2 bases from J, with 5 bases between. The CDR3 totals 11 residues. CDR3 nucleotides: TGCAGCGGTGGCACTAATGAAAAACTGTTTTTT. Translated, it gives CSGGTNEKLFF. The whole variable domain, remainder taken from reference TRBV29-1 and TRBJ1-4, is SAVISQKPSRDICQRGTSLTIQCQVDSQVTMMFWYRQQPGQSLTLIATANQGSEATYESGFVIDKFPISRPNLTFSTLTVSNMSPEDSSIYLCSGGTNEKLFFGSGTQLSVL.

The J gene is TRBJ2-1, the V gene TRBV29-1; the D gene is possibly TRBD2 (5 bases). V was cut by 0 bases and J by 0 bases, with 15 bases left in between. Germline V gene lookup returns CDR1 SQVTM and CDR2 ANQGSEA. This CDR3 comprises 17 residues. In DNA form, the CDR3 reads TGCAGCGTTGAAGAGGGGAGCGCCACTAGCTCCTACAATGAGCAGTTCTTC. It translates to CSVEEGSATSSYNEQFF.

V is TRBV6-5 and J is TRBJ1-1; D is ambiguous. Germline CDR1 is MNHEY and CDR2 is SVGAGI. The CDR3 is 11 amino acids. Trimming cost V 5 bases and J 4 bases, with 5 bases left between them. The DNA for the CDR3 is TGTGCCAGCAGTCGGAGCACTGAAGCTTTCTTT. It yields the protein CASSRSTEAFF.

The V and J genes are TRBV19 and TRBJ1-4, with 9 bases fitting TRBD1. Trimming took 7 bases from V and 5 from J; bases not matched to a gene: 8. The CDR3 has 15 amino acids. CDR1 and CDR2 (germline): LNHDA, SQIVND (reference sequence). CDR3 bases: TGTGCCAGTAATCCCCCCGGGACAGGGAATGAAAAACTGTTTTTT. The encoded protein is CASNPPGTGNEKLFF.

The V gene is TRBV2, the J gene TRBJ2-3, with TRBD1 matching over 7 bases. Germline CDR1 is SNHLY and CDR2 is FYNNEI. The CDR3 totals 12 residues. The J segment lost 4 bases and the V segment lost 11 bases, leaving 6 bases of the junction unmatched. The CDR3 reads CAGDRDADTQYF. CDR3 nucleotides: TGTGCCGGCGACAGGGACGCAGATACGCAGTATTTT.

This chain links TRBV28 with TRBJ1-2; 10 nucleotides match TRBD1. CDR1 and CDR2 (germline): MDHEN, SYDVKM. V was pared by 0 bases and J by 1 base, with 5 bases of the junction left unmatched. This CDR3 is built from 17 residues. The CDR3 sequence is CASSLWVGTGDNYGYTF. The CDR3 DNA follows: TGTGCCAGCAGTTTATGGGTCGGGACAGGGGATAACTATGGCTACACCTTC.

This sequence joins TRBV5-4 and TRBJ2-5, with 7 bases matching TRBD1. The CDR3 extends over 15 amino acids. V gave up 3 bases and J gave up 3 bases; unmatched junction bases: 8. Germline assignment: CDR1 SGHNT and CDR2 YYREEE (reference sequence). CDR3 nucleotide sequence: TGTGCCAGCAGCTCCGGGACAGTAGGAGAAGAGACCCAGTACTTC. Its protein product is CASSSGTVGEETQYF.